The clone carrying this T cell receptor (beta chain) has only a few counts. Its matching antigen is unknown. Trimming took 2 bases from V and 8 from J; bases not matched to a gene: 7. The CDR3 runs 16 residues. The V gene's germline CDR1 is SGHAT and CDR2 FQNNGV. The source of the sample is a study of blood T cells in healthy people across ages. Overall study findings and caveats: The recorded TCR beta diversity per million T cells decreased in a roughly linear manner with age. Both higher diversity and more naive CD4+ cells marked long-lived donors when set against aged donors.

A second PCR, run for about 6 to 12 cycles, used a sample-barcoded 5' primer plus a J-beta primer mix. Template switching added a 12-random-nucleotide identifier to every cDNA molecule. MiXCR, run by TCRdb on the 5' RACE reads, gives a single entry per CDR3 protein. The sample records 750,000 to 950,000 distinct CDR3 sequences, roughly 25% being singletons. The same data also contributed to another study, on T cells of mothers and their children.

V and J are TRBV11-2 and TRBJ1-4, with TRBD1 identical over 11 bases. The clonotype was recovered from a boy younger than 18 in good health. The specimen sequenced was blood. The CDR3 region has the DNA TGTGCCAGCAGCTTACTTGGACAGGGGGCTAGCGAAAAACTGTTTTTT. Translating gives CASSLLGQGASEKLFF.